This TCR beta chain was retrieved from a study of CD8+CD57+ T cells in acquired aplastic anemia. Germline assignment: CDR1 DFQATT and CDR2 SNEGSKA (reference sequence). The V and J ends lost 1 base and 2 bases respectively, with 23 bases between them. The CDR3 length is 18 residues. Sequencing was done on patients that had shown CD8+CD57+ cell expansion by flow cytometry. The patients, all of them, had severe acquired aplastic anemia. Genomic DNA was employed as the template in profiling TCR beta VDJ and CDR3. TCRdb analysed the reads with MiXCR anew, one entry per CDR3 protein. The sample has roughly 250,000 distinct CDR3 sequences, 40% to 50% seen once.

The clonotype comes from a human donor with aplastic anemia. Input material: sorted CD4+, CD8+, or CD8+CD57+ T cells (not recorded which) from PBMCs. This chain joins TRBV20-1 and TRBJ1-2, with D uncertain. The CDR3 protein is CSARVPLTSGTRNYGYTF. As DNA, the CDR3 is TGCAGTGCTAGAGTACCTTTAACTAGCGGCACGAGGAACTATGGCTACACCTTC.